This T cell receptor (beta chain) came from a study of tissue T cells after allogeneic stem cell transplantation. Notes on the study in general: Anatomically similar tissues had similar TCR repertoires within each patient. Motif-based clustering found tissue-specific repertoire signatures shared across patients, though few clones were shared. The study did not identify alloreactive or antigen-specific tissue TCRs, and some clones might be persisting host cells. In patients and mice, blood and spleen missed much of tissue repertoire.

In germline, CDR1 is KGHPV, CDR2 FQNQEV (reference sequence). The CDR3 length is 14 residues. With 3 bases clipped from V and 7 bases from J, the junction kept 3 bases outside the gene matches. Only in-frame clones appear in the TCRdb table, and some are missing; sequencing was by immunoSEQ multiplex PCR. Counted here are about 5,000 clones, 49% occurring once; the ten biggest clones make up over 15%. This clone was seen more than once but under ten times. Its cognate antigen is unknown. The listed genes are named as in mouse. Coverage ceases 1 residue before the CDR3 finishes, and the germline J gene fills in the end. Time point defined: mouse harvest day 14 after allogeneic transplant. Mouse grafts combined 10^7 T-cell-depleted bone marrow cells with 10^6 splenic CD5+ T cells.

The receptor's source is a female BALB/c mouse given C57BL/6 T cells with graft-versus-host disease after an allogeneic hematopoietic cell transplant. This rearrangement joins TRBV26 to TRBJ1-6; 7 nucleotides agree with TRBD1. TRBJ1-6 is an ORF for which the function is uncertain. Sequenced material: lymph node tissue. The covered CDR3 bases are TGTGCCAGCAGTCTATGGGACAGAAATTCGCCCCTCTAC. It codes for CASSLWDRNSPLY. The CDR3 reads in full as CASSLWDRNSPLYF.